Below are 2 T cell receptor beta chains sequenced from a single sample in a study of cytomegalovirus exposure and HLA in healthy donors. The PCR employed 60 Vbeta primers together with 13 Jbeta primers. Repertoires were generated with immunoSEQ multiplex PCR, while TCRdb's copy carries only in-frame clones and drops some. The sample carries over 250,000 clones, 86% recorded once. The source material was PBMCs. These receptors were collected from a man in his forties in good health and CMV-seropositive.

This clone was seen a single time. This rearrangement joins TRBV5-1 to TRBJ2-1, with 9 positions matching TRBD2. The CDR3 is made up of 15 amino acids. The trim removed 4 bases at V and 6 bases at J, leaving 8 bases unmatched. The germline CDR1 and CDR2 sequences are SGHRS and YFSETQ. The CDR3: CASSPTSGDINEQFF. CDR3 DNA: TGCGCCAGCAGCCCGACTAGCGGAGATATCAATGAGCAGTTCTTC.

This chain joins TRBV7-2 and TRBJ1-4; D may be TRBD1 (5 bases). This CDR3 has 15 amino acids. V was cut by 4 bases and J by 5 bases, with 14 bases left in between. Germline CDR1 SGHTA, CDR2 FQGNSA. The DNA for the CDR3 is TGTGCCAGCAGCTATATTAATTCAGGGAATGAAAAACTGTTTTTT. It yields the protein CASSYINSGNEKLFF.